The TCR beta chain under discussion was sequenced for a study of CD8+CD57+ T cells in acquired aplastic anemia. Study-wide results and caveats: Controls did not differ significantly from patients in CD8+ Simpson's diversity.

Genomic DNA constituted the template upon which TCR beta VDJ and CDR3 profiling was performed. TCRdb re-analysed the reads in MiXCR, keeping a single row per CDR3 protein. The sample holds around 210,000 distinct CDR3 sequences, approximately 60% seen once. Patients chosen for sequencing had shown CD8+CD57+ cell expansion by flow cytometry. CDR3 length equals 14 residues. Germline-derived CDR1 and CDR2 are MNHEY and SVGAGI. V was pared by 8 bases and J by 3 bases, with 9 bases of the junction left unmatched. This clonotype came up a few times. Its specificity is not known. This TCR came from a human donor with aplastic anemia. V is TRBV6-5 and J is TRBJ1-1; 7 positions match TRBD1. The sample was sorted CD4+, CD8+, or CD8+CD57+ T cells (not recorded which) from PBMCs. As DNA, the CDR3 is TGTGCCAGCGTCCCACAGGGGTCGGACACTGAAGCTTTCTTT. Encoded protein: CASVPQGSDTEAFF.